This TCR beta chain was found in a study of T cell responses to AZD1222 COVID-19 vaccine. Details on this clone: Its antigen remains unknown.

The data were produced by immunoSEQ multiplex PCR, yet TCRdb's version contains in-frame clones alone and is incomplete. The profile shows more than 110,000 clones, around 90% of them singletons. The study's findings and limits: The repertoires were collected only after the peak T cell response. Regions 160-218 and 743-854 dominated among vaccine-associated CD4 TCRs spanning spike. Spike-specific TCR depth and breadth grew after two AZD1222 doses.

The CDR3 is 15 amino acids. V shed 3 bases, J shed 8 bases, and the junction held 9 bases outside the gene matches. Germline CDR1 and CDR2: SNHLY and FYNNEI. The clonotype was recovered from an adult in good health. Sequences were derived from peripheral blood, sampled on day 0 of AZD1222 vaccination. The J gene is TRBJ1-4, the V gene TRBV2; 7 bases line up with TRBD1. The CDR3 DNA sequence: TGTGCCAGCAGTGACTTCGGAGGGGGCTCCGAAAAACTGTTTTTT. It encodes CASSDFGGGSEKLFF.